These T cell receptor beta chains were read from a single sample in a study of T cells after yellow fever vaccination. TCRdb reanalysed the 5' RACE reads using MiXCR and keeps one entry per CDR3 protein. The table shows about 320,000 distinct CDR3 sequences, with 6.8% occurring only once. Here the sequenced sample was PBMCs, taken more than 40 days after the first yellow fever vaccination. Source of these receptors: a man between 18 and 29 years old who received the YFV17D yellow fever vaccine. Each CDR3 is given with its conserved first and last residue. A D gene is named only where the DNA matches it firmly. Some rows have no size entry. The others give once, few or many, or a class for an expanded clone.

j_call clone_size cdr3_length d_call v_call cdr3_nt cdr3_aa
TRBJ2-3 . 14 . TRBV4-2 TGTGCCAGCAGCCCCTCGGACCCCGGAGATACGCAGTATTTT CASSPSDPGDTQYF
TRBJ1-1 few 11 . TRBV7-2 TGTGCCAGCAGCTCACAGGCTGAAGCTTTCTTT CASSSQAEAFF
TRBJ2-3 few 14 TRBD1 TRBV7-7 TGTGCTAGCAGCGCCGACAGGGCAGCAGATACGCAGTATTTT CASSADRAADTQYF
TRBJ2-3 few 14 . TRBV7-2 TGTGCCAGCAGCCCAAATGGACGCACAGATACGCAGTATTTT CASSPNGRTDTQYF
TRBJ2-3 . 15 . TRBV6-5 TGTGCCAGCAGTTACTCGACATACGACACAGATACGCAGTATTTT CASSYSTYDTDTQYF
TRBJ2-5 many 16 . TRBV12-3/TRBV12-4 TGTGCCAGCAGCACCGAAAGGGGTGGGGTTGGAGAGACCCAGTACTTC CASSTERGGVGETQYF
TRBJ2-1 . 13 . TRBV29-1 TGCAGCGTTGTAGGAGGGGGATACAATGAGCAGTTCTTC CSVVGGGYNEQFF
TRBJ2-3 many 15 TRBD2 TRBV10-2 TGCGCCAGCAGCACTAGCGGGGGGGCTGGAGATACGCAGTATTTT CASSTSGGAGDTQYF
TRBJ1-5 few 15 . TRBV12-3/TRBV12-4 TGTGCCAGCAGTATACACGGTTCCAACAATCAGCCCCAGCATTTT CASSIHGSNNQPQHF
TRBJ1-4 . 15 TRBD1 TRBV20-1 TGCAGTGCTAGAGCACCGGGACAGGGGAACGAAAAACTGTTTTTT CSARAPGQGNEKLFF
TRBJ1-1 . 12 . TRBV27 TGTGCCAGCAGTTCCAGTTTGACTGAAGCTTTCTTT CASSSSLTEAFF
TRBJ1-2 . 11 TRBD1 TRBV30 TGTGCCACCCGGACAGGGGAAGGCTACACCTTC CATRTGEGYTF
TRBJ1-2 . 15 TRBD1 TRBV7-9 TGTGCCAGCAGCTCCCTTCGGACAGGGGCTAGTCGCTACACCTTC CASSSLRTGASRYTF
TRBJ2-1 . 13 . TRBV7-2 TGTGCCAGCAGCTCCTTGACGGGATATGAGCAGTTCTTC CASSSLTGYEQFF
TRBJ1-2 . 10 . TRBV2 TGTGCCAGGTGGTACCCAGTCTACACCTTC CARWYPVYTF
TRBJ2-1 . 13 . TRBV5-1 TGCGCCAGCAGCGACATGTTTCGGGATGAGCAGTTCTTC CASSDMFRDEQFF
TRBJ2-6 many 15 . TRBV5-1 TGCGCCAGCAGCTCACAGAGGTCTGGGGCCAACGTCCTGACTTTC CASSSQRSGANVLTF
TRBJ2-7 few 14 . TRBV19 TGTGCCAGTAGTATACCCGGGACGTCCTACGAGCAGTACTTC CASSIPGTSYEQYF
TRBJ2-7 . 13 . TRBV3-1 TGTGCCAGCAGCCAAGATACCGAGTACGAGCAGTACTTC CASSQDTEYEQYF
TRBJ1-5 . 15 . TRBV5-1 TGCGCCAGCAGCCCGGATTTCAGGGGAGGCCAGCCCCAGCATTTT CASSPDFRGGQPQHF
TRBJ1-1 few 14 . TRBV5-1 TGCGCCAGCAGCTTCCGGAGAGGGGGCACTGAAGCTTTCTTT CASSFRRGGTEAFF
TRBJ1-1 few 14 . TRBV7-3 TGTGCCAGCAGCTTAACGTTGAGAGACACTGAAGCTTTCTTT CASSLTLRDTEAFF
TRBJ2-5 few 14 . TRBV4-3 TGCGCCAGCAGCCAAGAGGGGGCTGGGGGGACCCAGTACTTC CASSQEGAGGTQYF
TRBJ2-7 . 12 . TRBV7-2 TGTGCCAGCAGCTATCTCTCCTACGAGCAGTACTTC CASSYLSYEQYF
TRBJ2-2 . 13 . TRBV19 TGTGCCAGTTGCAAACAGGTGCCCGGGGAGCTGTTTTTT CASCKQVPGELFF
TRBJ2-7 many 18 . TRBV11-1 TGTGCCAGCAGCTCATACGCCTCCTACTGGGACGGACCCTACGAGCAGTACTTC CASSSYASYWDGPYEQYF
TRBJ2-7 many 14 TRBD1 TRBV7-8 TGTGCCAGCAGTGAAGGACAGGGAGTCGGAGGGCAGTACTTC CASSEGQGVGGQYF
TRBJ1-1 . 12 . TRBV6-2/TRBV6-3 TGTGCCAGCAGTTTCCGCAGCACCGAAGCTTTCTTT CASSFRSTEAFF
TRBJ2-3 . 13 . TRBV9 TGTGCCAGCAGCGTAGTAGGTCCAGATACGCAGTATTTT CASSVVGPDTQYF
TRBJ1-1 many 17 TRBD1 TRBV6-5 TGTGCCAGCAGTTACTATCCATGGACAGGGAAGAGGACTGAAGCTTTCTTT CASSYYPWTGKRTEAFF
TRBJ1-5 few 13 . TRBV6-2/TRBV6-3 TGTGCCAGCAGTTTCCCTAGCAATCAGCCCCAGCATTTT CASSFPSNQPQHF
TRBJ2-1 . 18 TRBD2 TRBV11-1 TGTGCCAGCAGCCTAGCGGGGGTTCGAAAATTCTCCTACAATGAGCAGTTCTTC CASSLAGVRKFSYNEQFF
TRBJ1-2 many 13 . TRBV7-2 TGTGCCAGCAGCTCGTACAGGGTGTCCGGCTACACCTTC CASSSYRVSGYTF
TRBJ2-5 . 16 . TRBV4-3 TGCGCCAGCAGCCAAGAAACCGGGACCCGTGCGGAGACCCAGTACTTC CASSQETGTRAETQYF
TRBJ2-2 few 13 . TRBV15 TGTGCCCTCGGGGACTCGAACACCGGGGAGCTGTTTTTT CALGDSNTGELFF
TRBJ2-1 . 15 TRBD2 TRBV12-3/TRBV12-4 TGTGCCAGCAGTTCAGGAGCGGGGGACTTCAATGAGCAGTTCTTC CASSSGAGDFNEQFF
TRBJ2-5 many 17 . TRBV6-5 TGTGCCAGCAGTTACTCGACTAGGGGCCCTCGGGGAGAGACCCAGTACTTC CASSYSTRGPRGETQYF
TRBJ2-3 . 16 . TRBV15 TGTGCCACCAGCAGAGATAGGCGGGGGCACCCAGATACGCAGTATTTT CATSRDRRGHPDTQYF
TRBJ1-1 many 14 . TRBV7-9 TGTGCCAGCAGCTTAGGATATCAGGGCGCTGAAGCTTTCTTT CASSLGYQGAEAFF